The 27 T cell receptor beta chains in this list originate from one sample, sequenced in a study of T cells after yellow fever vaccination. TCRdb itself ran the 5' RACE reads through MiXCR, one entry per CDR3 protein. The sample contains about 110,000 distinct CDR3 sequences, roughly 8.9% of which appear only once. The starting material was CD8+ T cells sorted from PBMCs, obtained 45 days after the yellow fever booster vaccination. The receptors here all came from a man aged 30-40 years who received the YFV17D yellow fever vaccine.

There are many counts of this clonotype. This chain links TRBV28 with TRBJ2-1, with TRBD1 identical over 9 bases. Per the germline V gene, CDR1 is MDHEN and CDR2 is SYDVKM. The CDR3 is 15 residues long. Losses at the gene ends were 7 bases for V and 0 bases for J; bases not matched to a gene: 4. Here the CDR3 reads CASTLTGGSYNEQFF. The CDR3, as DNA: TGTGCCAGCACTCTGACAGGGGGCTCCTACAATGAGCAGTTCTTC.

This chain joins TRBV5-6 and TRBJ1-3; the match to TRBD1 covers 9 bases. V lost 3 bases to trimming and J lost 2 bases; unmatched junction nucleotides: 6. The CDR3 sequence is 16 residues long. Germline assignment: CDR1 SGHDT and CDR2 YYEEEE. The CDR3 reads CASSWGQGSAGNTIYF. The CDR3 nucleotides are TGTGCCAGCAGCTGGGGACAGGGATCGGCTGGAAACACCATATATTTT.

CDR3 sequence reads: CAWTGDFQETQYF. The CDR3 bases are TGTGCCTGGACTGGGGACTTCCAAGAGACCCAGTACTTC. The V call is TRBV30, the J call TRBJ2-5; the D gene is possibly TRBD2 (6 bases). The CDR3 length is 13 residues. Germline V lookup: CDR1 GTSNPN, CDR2 SVGIG (reference sequence). V was clipped by 4 bases and J by 1 base, with 10 bases between them. Complete variable domain (other parts from reference TRBV30 and TRBJ2-5): SQTIHQWPATLVQPVGSPLSLECTVEGTSNPNLYWYRQAAGRGLQLLFYSVGIGQISSEVPQNLSASRPQDRQFILSSKKLLLSDSGFYLCAWTGDFQETQYFGPGTRLLVL.

This clonotype came up many times. The chain is built from TRBV6-2 or TRBV6-3 and TRBJ2-7; 9 nucleotides line up with TRBD1. CDR3 length: 13 residues. V was clipped by 8 bases and J by 6 bases; unmatched bases: 8. The germline V gene has CDR1 MNHEY and CDR2 SVGEGT. CDR3 sequence: CASGWTGDREQYF. CDR3 coding DNA: TGTGCCAGCGGGTGGACAGGGGATCGCGAGCAGTACTTC.

This clonotype showed up many times. V is TRBV27 and J is TRBJ2-2; TRBD2 matches at 10 bases. Germline-derived CDR1 and CDR2 are MNHEY and SMNVEV (reference sequence). V dropped 2 bases and J dropped 5; count of bases not matched to a gene: 2. The CDR3 has 15 amino acids. Here the CDR3 reads CASSLLAGVTGELFF. CDR3 DNA: TGTGCCAGCAGTTTACTAGCGGGAGTTACCGGGGAGCTGTTTTTT.

This clonotype was seen many times. The chain couples TRBV7-6 to TRBJ2-7; D not certain. This CDR3 is built from 13 residues. Trimming took 1 base from V and 0 from J, leaving 4 bases between them. Germline loops: CDR1 SGHVS, CDR2 FNYEAQ. CDR3 DNA sequence: TGTGCCAGCAGCTTAGAGGTCTCCTACGAGCAGTACTTC. Residues: CASSLEVSYEQYF.

The chain has TRBV7-6 and TRBJ2-5; 7 nucleotides line up with TRBD1. Per the germline V gene, CDR1 is SGHVS and CDR2 is FNYEAQ. Losses at the gene ends were 6 bases for V and 0 bases for J; bases not matched to a gene: 10. The CDR3 extends over 16 amino acids. DNA of the CDR3: TGTGCCAGCAGTTCACCCCGGGGACAGTACCAAGAGACCCAGTACTTC. Translation gives CASSSPRGQYQETQYF.

The sample holds many counts of this clonotype. J is TRBJ2-2 and V is TRBV29-1; TRBD1 aligns across 9 bases. CDR1 and CDR2 from the germline V gene are SQVTM and ANQGSEA. The V segment lost 4 bases and the J segment 3 bases; nucleotides outside the gene matches: 6. The CDR3 spans 15 residues. Here the CDR3 reads CSVARTGDYTGELFF. The CDR3 coding sequence is TGCAGCGTTGCGCGGACAGGGGATTACACCGGGGAGCTGTTTTTT.

This clonotype was seen a few times. This chain uses TRBV5-5 with TRBJ2-7; possible D gene TRBD2, 5 bases. Trimming shortened V by 4 bases and J by 4 bases, and 12 bases separated the two germline ends. Germline-derived CDR1 and CDR2 are SGHKS and YYEKEE (reference sequence). This CDR3 spans 13 amino acids. The DNA for the CDR3 is TGTGCCAGCAGCGGGGAGCCTGCTTACGAGCAGTACTTC. Translating it yields CASSGEPAYEQYF. The variable domain in full, with the rest retrieved from reference TRBV5-5 and TRBJ2-7, is DAGVTQSPTHLIKTRGQQVTLRCSPISGHKSVSWYQQVLGQGPQFIFQYYEKEERGRGNFPDRFSARQFPNYSSELNVNALLLGDSALYLCASSGEPAYEQYFGPGTRLTVT.

This clonotype appeared many times. This chain links TRBV29-1 with TRBJ2-7; no clear D. CDR3 size: 11 residues. Trimming took off 5 bases at V and 0 bases at J, with 5 bases between the two ends. The germline CDR1 and CDR2 sequences are SQVTM and ANQGSEA. CDR3 bases: TGCAGCGTTAGGACCTCCTACGAGCAGTACTTC. Protein sequence: CSVRTSYEQYF.

This rearrangement joins TRBV7-9 to TRBJ2-7, with D maybe TRBD2 (6 bases). In germline, CDR1 is SEHNR, CDR2 FQNEAQ (reference sequence). This CDR3 is built from 14 residues. V was pared by 5 bases and J by 2 bases, with 13 bases between. The CDR3 DNA sequence: TGTGCCAGCAGCCCACGGGAGCGTACCTACGAGCAGTACTTC. It yields the protein CASSPRERTYEQYF.

This clonotype was seen only once. This could be a read error, since a much larger clone is one nucleotide away. The chain is built from TRBV7-2 and TRBJ2-5, with 7 bases fitting TRBD2. Per the germline V gene, CDR1 is SGHTA and CDR2 is FQGNSA. V trimming: 1 base; J trimming: 5 bases; junction bases outside the gene matches: 10. CDR3 size: 16 residues. DNA for the CDR3: TGTGCCAGCAGCTTAGAAAGGTGGGAGGGCGATGAGACCCAGTACTTC. Translated: CASSLERWEGDETQYF.

The J gene is TRBJ2-3, the V gene TRBV20-1; the D gene is possibly TRBD2 (7 bases). The CDR3 runs 16 residues. CDR1 is DFQATT and CDR2 is SNEGSKA in the germline V gene (reference sequence). Trimming stripped 6 bases from V and 2 bases from J, with 21 bases between. The CDR3 spells CSAAAGEGQNTDTQYF. The DNA for the CDR3 is TGCAGTGCGGCGGCGGGGGAGGGACAAAACACAGATACGCAGTATTTT.

This clonotype has only a few counts. The chain combines TRBV15 with TRBJ2-7, with TRBD1 matching over 9 bases. Losses at the gene ends were 7 bases for V and 1 base for J; bases not matched to a gene: 2. Germline CDR1 is LNHNV and CDR2 is YYDKDF (reference sequence). The CDR3 has 13 residues. The CDR3: CATKGQGSYEQYF. CDR3 DNA sequence: TGTGCCACCAAGGGACAGGGATCCTACGAGCAGTACTTC.

Many counts were recorded for this clonotype. V and J are TRBV30 and TRBJ2-7; unclear D gene. With 2 bases removed from V and 6 bases from J, the gap between germline ends came to 14 bases. Per germline, CDR1 GTSNPN and CDR2 SVGIG (reference sequence). The CDR3 runs 13 residues. CDR3 in DNA: TGTGCCTGGAGTCCCGCAGGAGCCTCCGAGCAGTACTTC. This encodes CAWSPAGASEQYF. Combining the CDR3 with reference TRBV30 and TRBJ2-7 gives the whole variable domain SQTIHQWPATLVQPVGSPLSLECTVEGTSNPNLYWYRQAAGRGLQLLFYSVGIGQISSEVPQNLSASRPQDRQFILSSKKLLLSDSGFYLCAWSPAGASEQYFGPGTRLTVT.

The rearrangement uses TRBV11-2 and TRBJ2-7; 9 nucleotides agree with TRBD1. The CDR3 runs to 16 residues. CDR1 and CDR2 (germline): SGHAT, FQNNGV. With 3 bases clipped from V and 5 bases from J, the junction kept 11 bases outside the gene matches. CDR3 sequence reads: CASSLWRDRAEDEQYF. The CDR3 DNA reads as TGTGCCAGCAGCTTGTGGCGGGACAGGGCGGAGGACGAGCAGTACTTC.

This clonotype was picked up many times. One junction end disagrees with the germline gene, perhaps due to a read error. V and J are TRBV29-1 and TRBJ2-2; D gene uncertain. Germline CDR1 SQVTM, CDR2 ANQGSEA. CDR3 length equals 13 residues. CDR3 protein: CSVQTGYTGELFF. The CDR3 DNA follows: TGCAGCGTTCAAACTGGGTACACTGGGGAGCTGTTTTTT.

This clonotype was counted a few times. This sequence joins TRBV5-1 and TRBJ2-6; possibly TRBD1 for D (6 bases). V was cut by 3 bases and J by 0 bases, with 13 bases left in between. Germline lookup yields CDR1 SGHRS and CDR2 YFSETQ. The CDR3 has 17 amino acids. This chain's CDR3 is CASSYDRPSSGANVLTF. CDR3 nucleotides: TGCGCCAGCAGCTACGACAGGCCCTCCTCTGGGGCCAACGTCCTGACTTTC.

The chain uses TRBV12-3 or TRBV12-4 and TRBJ1-5; the D is unclear. V lost 3 bases and J 3 bases, leaving 12 bases between the germline ends. The CDR3 is 15 amino acids. The CDR3 sequence is CASSFARTTNQPQHF. CDR3 coding DNA: TGTGCCAGCAGTTTCGCCAGGACTACCAATCAGCCCCAGCATTTT.

This clonotype occurred a few times. The chain couples TRBV19 to TRBJ2-1; D perhaps matches TRBD2 (6 bases). Germline lookup yields CDR1 LNHDA and CDR2 SQIVND (reference sequence). The V gene lost 7 bases and the J gene lost 3 bases, with 13 bases spanning the gap. The CDR3 loop spans 14 amino acids. The CDR3 DNA reads as TGTGCCAGTACTGATTTGGGGGGCTACAATGAGCAGTTCTTC. This translates into CASTDLGGYNEQFF.

This clonotype was seen at least ten times. The chain recombines TRBV4-3 with TRBJ2-6, with TRBD1 as a possible D gene (6 bases). This CDR3 contains 15 residues. Trimming stripped 3 bases from V and 8 bases from J, with 14 bases between. CDR1 LGHNA and CDR2 YSLEER come from the germline V gene. The CDR3 here is CASSQDSTVTNVLTF. The DNA of the CDR3 is TGCGCCAGCAGCCAGGACAGTACCGTTACCAACGTCCTGACTTTC.

At least ten counts were recorded for this clonotype. The genes are TRBV5-5 and TRBJ2-1; 13 bases align to TRBD2. J lost 7 bases, V lost 2 bases, and 6 bases had no gene match. Germline CDR1 SGHKS, CDR2 YYEKEE (reference sequence). The CDR3 extends over 16 amino acids. Here the CDR3 reads CASSLGLAGVMNEQFF. The CDR3 DNA sequence: TGTGCCAGCAGCTTAGGACTAGCGGGAGTGATGAATGAGCAGTTCTTC.

This clonotype was detected ten times or more. The V call is TRBV7-2, the J call TRBJ2-7; D is possibly TRBD2 (6 bases). Trimming pared 2 bases from V and 5 bases from J, leaving 7 bases between. The CDR3 spans 12 residues. Germline CDR1 reads SGHTA; CDR2 reads FQGNSA. The CDR3: CASSLTGDEQYF. CDR3 sequence (DNA): TGTGCCAGCAGCTTAACGGGGGACGAGCAGTACTTC.

Worth noting for this clonotype: Since no conserved phenylalanine or tryptophan closes the CDR3, a read error is the likely cause. The gene calls are TRBV5-4 and TRBJ2-1; TRBD2 matches 8 bases. The CDR3 extends over 16 amino acids. With 0 bases clipped from V and 4 bases from J, the junction kept 6 bases outside the gene matches. Germline CDR1 SGHNT, CDR2 YYREEE (reference sequence). The CDR3 spells CASSLAGGPNYNEQFL. DNA for the CDR3: TGTGCCAGCAGCTTGGCGGGAGGGCCTAATTACAATGAGCAGTTCCTC.

In its sample, this clonotype was seen many times. The genes are TRBV2 and TRBJ2-5; D gene ambiguous. The CDR3 is 14 amino acids. Germline CDR1 reads SNHLY; CDR2 reads FYNNEI. Trimming took 4 bases from V and 2 from J, leaving 11 bases between them. The DNA for the CDR3 is TGTGCCAGCAGTGTTGTAGGGAATCAAGAGACCCAGTACTTC. Translation gives CASSVVGNQETQYF.

The chain has TRBV29-1 and TRBJ2-2; the D gene is possibly TRBD1 (6 bases). V dropped 5 bases and J dropped 1 base, with 17 bases sitting between them. Per germline, CDR1 SQVTM and CDR2 ANQGSEA. The CDR3 loop spans 16 amino acids. The DNA for the CDR3 is TGCAGCGTTCTATTTACCAGGGGAAGGAACACCGGGGAGCTGTTTTTT. The encoded protein is CSVLFTRGRNTGELFF.

This clonotype appeared many times. The J gene is TRBJ2-2, the V gene TRBV12-3 or TRBV12-4; TRBD1 agrees at 8 bases. The CDR3 consists of 15 residues. V was clipped by 4 bases and J by 3 bases; unmatched bases: 4. For the CDR3, the DNA is TGTGCCAGCAGTTCGGGACAGGCGTACACCGGGGAGCTGTTTTTT. As protein: CASSSGQAYTGELFF.